This T cell receptor beta chain was captured in a study of blood T cell repertoires in COVID-19. The CDR3 has 14 amino acids. From germline, CDR1 is MNHEY and CDR2 SVGAGI. Trimming cost V 4 bases and J 0 bases, with 10 bases left between them. This clone was recorded only once. During active infection, Seattle patients enrolled and were then monitored through disease. Sequenced by immunoSEQ multiplex PCR; TCRdb stores in-frame clones only, minus some. Of under 250,000 clones in the sample, 90% to 95% are singletons; the top ten hold around 0.84%. This TCR was recovered from a man between 60 and 70 years old with COVID-19, enrolled during active disease. Sequencing was done on a sample of peripheral blood. The rearrangement uses TRBV6-5 and TRBJ2-7, with D unclear. The CDR3 loop is CASSLRISSYEQYF. Here the CDR3 DNA reads TGTGCCAGCAGTTTGAGGATTAGCTCCTACGAGCAGTACTTC.